This entry lists 2 T cell receptor beta chains sequenced from one sample in a study of naive and memory T cell subsets. Study results and limitations: A few larger clonotypes appeared in naive repertoires, especially CD8, possibly memory cells re-expressing CD45RA.

The antigens of these receptors remain unknown. Both TRBC1 and TRBC2 were covered by a beta constant-region primer of two equimolar oligonucleotides. Four rounds of PCR amplified the ligated cDNA using nested alpha and beta constant-region primers plus SP2. In TCRdb, the UMI-ligation and nested PCR reads were re-called with MiXCR into one record per CDR3 protein. The table shows about 90,000 distinct CDR3 sequences, with approximately 11% occurring only once. The sample was naive CD4+ T cells from blood. These TCRs come from a human donor in good health.

J is TRBJ1-6 and V is TRBV6-6, with 9 bases aligning to TRBD1. The V gene end was trimmed by 6 bases and the J gene end by 8 bases; junction bases not matched to a gene: 5. The germline V gene has CDR1 MNHNY and CDR2 SVGAGI (reference sequence). This CDR3 spans 14 amino acids. The CDR3 region has the DNA TGTGCCAGCAGCCACCGACAGGGGGATTCACCCCTCCACTTT. Its translation: CASSHRQGDSPLHF.

This clonotype was picked up a small number of times. The gene calls are TRBV20-1 and TRBJ1-3; D is undetermined. The V end lost 0 bases, the J end lost 0 bases, and 6 bases lay between the germline ends. The CDR3 has 14 residues. The germline V gene has CDR1 DFQATT and CDR2 SNEGSKA (reference sequence). CDR3 DNA: TGCAGTGCTAGAGATCACGCCTCTGGAAACACCATATATTTT. Translation gives CSARDHASGNTIYF.